Following are 27 T cell receptor beta chains from one sample sequenced in a study of T cell repertoires in cytomegalovirus infection (dated by TCRdb to between 2018 and 2020). TCRdb shows the sequencer as Illumina HiSeq 1500. The public reads were reprocessed in TCRdb via fastp at Q25 and MiXCR, keeping in-frame beta chains. For every CDR3 protein sequence, its rows merge into one entry that carries the most common genes and DNA. The sample data list around 43,000 distinct CDR3 sequences, and 20% to 25% of these were observed just once. The biggest ten clones account for about 18% of the sample. Their target antigens are unknown. The sequenced sample was PBMCs, sequenced either directly or after in vitro stimulation (not recorded which). The origin of the receptors is a human donor in good health (CMV status not recorded). Some clones in this sample may be carry-over from other donors' samples.

This clonotype has more than one count but fewer than ten. This chain uses TRBV7-9 with TRBJ1-1; D might be TRBD1 (5 bases). The CDR3 has 16 amino acids. V was cut by 3 bases and J by 4 bases, with 18 bases left in between. Germline CDR1 SEHNR, CDR2 FQNEAQ (reference sequence). CDR3 loop: CASSFFGGTVGTEAFF. In nucleotides, the CDR3 is TGTGCCAGCAGCTTTTTCGGGGGGACCGTTGGCACTGAAGCTTTCTTT.

The chain couples TRBV20-1 to TRBJ2-2, with a possible D match to TRBD1 (6 bases). Looked up from germline, CDR1 is DFQATT and CDR2 is SNEGSKA (reference sequence). The CDR3 totals 17 residues. The V gene lost 0 bases and the J gene lost 0 bases, with 14 bases spanning the gap. CDR3 nucleotide sequence: TGCAGTGCTAGAGATCGACAGGCTAGCCCGAACACCGGGGAGCTGTTTTTT. Protein: CSARDRQASPNTGELFF.

This clonotype occurred a few times. This sequence joins TRBV11-2 and TRBJ2-3, with no clear D. The length of the CDR3 is 14 residues. Germline CDR1 and CDR2: SGHAT and FQNNGV. The V gene lost 5 bases and the J gene lost 1 base, with 10 bases spanning the gap. The CDR3 DNA follows: TGTGCCAGCAGCCCGTGGATGGGCACAGATACGCAGTATTTT. Translated, it gives CASSPWMGTDTQYF.

The rearrangement links TRBV5-5 to TRBJ2-1, with D perhaps matching TRBD2 (5 bases). Trimming took off 4 bases at V and 3 bases at J, with 14 bases between the two ends. This CDR3 has 15 residues. Germline CDR1 SGHKS, CDR2 YYEKEE (reference sequence). The CDR3 spells CASSTEQRLYNEQFF. CDR3 coding DNA: TGTGCCAGCAGCACCGAGCAGCGGCTCTACAATGAGCAGTTCTTC.

As concerns this clonotype: This is likely a read error, given that the CDR3 carries no conserved phenylalanine or tryptophan at its end. The genes are TRBV6-5 and TRBJ1-6; unclear D gene. CDR3 size: 15 residues. V lost 10 bases and J 6 bases, leaving 19 bases between the germline ends. CDR1 and CDR2 (germline): MNHEY, SVGAGI. This CDR3 reads CAIRLNWDSNSPLHV. CDR3 DNA: TGTGCCATCAGGCTCAATTGGGATTCTAATTCACCCCTCCACGTT.

In regard to this clonotype: A much larger clone differs from this one at a single base, so this may be a read error. This chain uses TRBV7-2 with TRBJ2-5, with D perhaps TRBD2 (5 bases). Looked up from germline, CDR1 is SGHTA and CDR2 is FQGNSA. This CDR3 has 14 residues. CDR3 region: CARSLMRVEETQYF. The CDR3 region has the DNA TGTGCCAGAAGCTTAATGCGGGTCGAAGAGACCCAGTACTTC.

On this clonotype: This is likely a read error, given that the CDR3 carries no conserved phenylalanine or tryptophan at its end. This chain joins TRBV7-1 and TRBJ1-5; tentatively, D is TRBD1 (6 bases). TRBV7-1 is identified as an open reading frame with a role that is uncertain. The length of the CDR3 is 17 residues. The germline V and J ends were trimmed by 5 bases and 13 bases, with 30 bases remaining between them. The DNA of the CDR3 is TGTGCCAGCAGCCTCCGAGGGGGGGCCTATAGCAATAAGCAACAGCATGTT. Its protein product is CASSLRGGAYSNKQQHV.

V is TRBV20-1 and J is TRBJ2-5; D may be TRBD1 (6 bases). The CDR3 covers 12 residues. Germline CDR1 DFQATT, CDR2 SNEGSKA (reference sequence). Trimming took off 6 bases at V and 7 bases at J, with 15 bases between the two ends. CDR3 protein: CSARTGPGTQYF. In nucleotides, the CDR3 is TGCAGTGCGCGAACAGGGCCGGGGACCCAGTACTTC.

In this sample, this clonotype turned up many times. The chain is built from TRBV7-2 and TRBJ1-2; no clear D. V lost 1 base to trimming and J lost 4 bases, with 10 bases between them. This CDR3 has 14 amino acids. CDR1 SGHTA and CDR2 FQGNSA come from the germline V gene. This chain's CDR3 is CASSLDDHTYGYTF. In DNA, the CDR3 is TGTGCCAGCAGCTTAGATGACCATACCTATGGCTACACCTTC. Together with reference TRBV7-2 and TRBJ1-2, the CDR3 gives the full variable domain: GAGVSQSPSNKVTEKGKDVELRCDPISGHTALYWYRQSLGQGLEFLIYFQGNSAPDKSGLPSDRFSAERTGGSVSTLTIQRTQQEDSAVYLCASSLDDHTYGYTFGSGTRLTVV.

This clonotype was picked up many times. The chain recombines TRBV15 with TRBJ2-1, with D hard to call. V was clipped by 1 base and J by 10 bases, with 8 bases between them. From germline, CDR1 is LNHNV and CDR2 YYDKDF (reference sequence). The CDR3 spans 12 residues. DNA of the CDR3: TGTGCCACCAGCAGAGGGACCCCGGAGCAGTTCTTC. This codes for CATSRGTPEQFF.

The table lists this clonotype with many counts. The V gene is TRBV19, the J gene TRBJ1-5; TRBD1 is a possible D gene (5 bases). The ends were cut back, 8 bases at V and 3 bases at J, with 14 bases in the middle. This CDR3 comprises 14 residues. Germline V gene lookup returns CDR1 LNHDA and CDR2 SQIVND (reference sequence). The CDR3 bases are TGTGCCAGTGGGACCAGGGATATCAATCAGCCCCAGCATTTT. Translation gives CASGTRDINQPQHF.

In its sample, this clonotype was seen many times. This chain uses TRBV7-2 with TRBJ2-7; D call uncertain. This CDR3 is 13 amino acids long. Trimming left V 0 bases short and J 7 bases short, with 10 bases between. Germline CDR1 and CDR2: SGHTA and FQGNSA. The CDR3 region has the DNA TGTGCCAGCAGCTTAGCGACCGGGCATGAGCAGTACTTC. Translation gives CASSLATGHEQYF.

This clonotype has more than one count but fewer than ten. V gene TRBV2 combines with J gene TRBJ1-4; TRBD1 aligns across 7 bases. The CDR3 contains 14 residues. CDR1 is SNHLY, CDR2 FYNNEI, per germline. V lost 6 bases to trimming and J lost 5 bases; unmatched junction nucleotides: 6. DNA for the CDR3: TGTGCCAGCAGAAAGACAGGGCGAAATGAAAAACTGTTTTTT. It yields the protein CASRKTGRNEKLFF.

The rearrangement joins TRBV9 to TRBJ1-5; 10 bases line up with TRBD1. This CDR3 region has 18 residues. Looked up from germline, CDR1 is SGDLS and CDR2 is YYNGEE. Unmatched junction bases numbered 7, after V lost 0 bases and J lost 1 base. The CDR3 region has the DNA TGTGCCAGCAGCGTAGGACAGGGGGCGGCTAAGAGCAATCAGCCCCAGCATTTT. Translating it yields CASSVGQGAAKSNQPQHF.

This clonotype was seen ten or more times. The chain joins TRBV7-2 to TRBJ2-1; D call uncertain. Germline values: CDR1 SGHTA, CDR2 FQGNSA. Trimming took 8 bases from V and 4 from J, leaving 6 bases between them. CDR3 length: 11 residues. The CDR3 here is CASLRYNEQFF. CDR3 in DNA: TGTGCCAGCCTCAGATACAATGAGCAGTTCTTC.

With respect to this clonotype: The missing conserved phenylalanine or tryptophan at the end of this CDR3 makes a read error likely. V gene TRBV6-2 or TRBV6-3 combines with J gene TRBJ2-7; a weak D match, TRBD2 (6 bases). CDR1 MNHEY and CDR2 SVGEGT come from the germline V gene. With 6 bases removed from V and 5 bases from J, the gap between germline ends came to 14 bases. The CDR3 contains 13 residues. This CDR3 is CASSRDSEDEQYL. The CDR3 DNA reads as TGTGCCAGCAGCCGGGACTCCGAGGACGAGCAGTACCTC.

The chain carries TRBV6-1 and TRBJ1-5; 10 bases map to TRBD1. CDR1 is MNHNS, CDR2 SASEGT, per germline. J gave up 0 bases and V 5 bases, and 10 bases lay outside the gene matches. The CDR3 loop spans 18 amino acids. The CDR3 protein is CASSFGQGGVYSNQPQHF. In nucleotides, the CDR3 is TGTGCCAGCAGTTTCGGACAGGGGGGGGTGTATAGCAATCAGCCCCAGCATTTT.

This clonotype was counted ten times or more. The chain links TRBV6-5 to TRBJ2-1; D not resolved. Trimming took 7 bases from V and 7 from J, leaving 20 bases between them. The CDR3 sequence is 15 residues long. Germline V gene lookup returns CDR1 MNHEY and CDR2 SVGAGI. CDR3 loop: CASTPRPAPPNEQFF. In DNA form, the CDR3 reads TGTGCCAGCACCCCGAGGCCGGCCCCTCCTAATGAGCAGTTCTTC.

This clonotype has a handful of counts. This chain connects TRBV2 to TRBJ1-4; D call uncertain. The CDR3 is 13 residues long. Germline-derived CDR1 and CDR2 are SNHLY and FYNNEI. The ends were cut back, 2 bases at V and 4 bases at J, with 5 bases in the middle. CDR3 residues: CASSENDNEKLFF. CDR3 nucleotides: TGTGCCAGCAGTGAAAACGATAATGAAAAACTGTTTTTT.

This clonotype was recorded many times. The chain joins TRBV5-5 to TRBJ2-1; the match to TRBD2 covers 7 bases. The trim removed 6 bases at V and 9 bases at J, leaving 18 bases unmatched. In germline, CDR1 is SGHKS, CDR2 YYEKEE (reference sequence). The CDR3 covers 16 residues. This CDR3 is CASTHRGDLHRGEQFF. In DNA, the CDR3 is TGTGCCAGCACCCATCGGGGGGATCTACATCGGGGTGAGCAGTTCTTC.

This chain connects TRBV2 to TRBJ2-5; TRBD2 is a possible D gene (6 bases). CDR1 and CDR2 from the germline V gene are SNHLY and FYNNEI. The V end lost 8 bases, the J end lost 7 bases, and 14 bases lay between the germline ends. This CDR3 is 12 amino acids long. CDR3 sequence (DNA): TGTGCCAGCCACATCGGAGGGCCGACCCAGTACTTC. This sequence encodes CASHIGGPTQYF.

V usage is TRBV12-3 or TRBV12-4 and J usage is TRBJ1-1; unclear D gene. The CDR3 spans 12 residues. The V end was cut by 3 bases, the J end by 4 bases, with 6 bases between. The CDR3 coding sequence is TGTGCCAGCAGTTTGAGCAGCACTGAAGCTTTCTTT. Its protein product is CASSLSSTEAFF.

This clonotype was counted ten times or more. The CDR3 nucleotides read TGTGCCAGCAGCTTAGAACCGGGAGCCTACGAGCAGTACGTC. This sequence encodes CASSLEPGAYEQYV. The gene calls are TRBV7-2 and TRBJ2-7; possibly TRBD2 for D (6 bases). With 1 base removed from V and 2 bases from J, the gap between germline ends came to 9 bases. This CDR3 comprises 14 residues. Germline V gene sequence: CDR1 SGHTA, CDR2 FQGNSA.

V usage is TRBV6-5 and J usage is TRBJ2-7, with 8 bases aligning to TRBD2. Trimming at V came to 6 bases and at J to 1 base, leaving 5 bases not matched to a gene. This CDR3 region has 14 residues. Germline V gene data show CDR1 as MNHEY and CDR2 as SVGAGI. CDR3 DNA sequence: TGTGCCAGCAGCCGGGGCGGGAGGTCCTACGAGCAGTACTTC. Protein: CASSRGGRSYEQYF.

This clonotype was counted at least ten times. The chain combines TRBV6-6 with TRBJ2-1, with D possibly TRBD2 on 6 matching bases. Germline values: CDR1 MNHNY, CDR2 SVGAGI (reference sequence). The length of the CDR3 is 16 residues. V gave up 6 bases and J gave up 7 bases, with 22 bases separating them. CDR3 loop: CASSNFGGLGGNEQFF. CDR3 sequence (DNA): TGTGCCAGCAGCAACTTCGGGGGTCTCGGTGGGAATGAGCAGTTCTTC.

In this sample, this clonotype turned up many times. This rearrangement joins TRBV7-8 to TRBJ1-2; the D is unclear. CDR1 is SGHVS and CDR2 is FQNEAQ in the germline V gene. The CDR3 is 15 residues long. V shed 1 base and J shed 3 bases, with 12 bases lying between them. This chain's CDR3 is CASSLDPTRDYGYTF. Written as DNA, the CDR3 is TGTGCCAGCAGCTTAGACCCCACGAGGGACTATGGCTACACCTTC.

This clonotype showed up many times. The V gene is TRBV6-1, the J gene TRBJ1-5; the D is unclear. Germline V lookup: CDR1 MNHNS, CDR2 SASEGT. The ends were cut back, 2 bases at V and 7 bases at J, with 12 bases in the middle. This CDR3 is built from 14 residues. The chain's CDR3 is CASSERLRAQPQHF. The DNA of the CDR3 is TGTGCCAGCAGTGAAAGACTGAGGGCCCAGCCCCAGCATTTT.